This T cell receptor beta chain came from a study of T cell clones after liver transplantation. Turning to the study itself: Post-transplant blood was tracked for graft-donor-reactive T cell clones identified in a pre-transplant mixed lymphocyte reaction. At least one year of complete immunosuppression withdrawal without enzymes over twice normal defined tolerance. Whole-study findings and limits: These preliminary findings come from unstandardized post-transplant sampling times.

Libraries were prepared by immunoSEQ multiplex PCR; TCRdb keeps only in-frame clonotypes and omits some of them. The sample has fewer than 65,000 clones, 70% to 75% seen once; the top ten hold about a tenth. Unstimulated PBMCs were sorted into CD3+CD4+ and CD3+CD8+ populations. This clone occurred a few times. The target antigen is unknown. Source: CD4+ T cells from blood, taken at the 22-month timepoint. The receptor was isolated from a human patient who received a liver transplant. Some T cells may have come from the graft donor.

In DNA form, the CDR3 reads TGTGCCACCAGCGGAGGGACAGCTATCGTTTACTCCCCCTACGAGCAGTACTTC. It encodes CATSGGTAIVYSPYEQYF. The gene calls are TRBV15 and TRBJ2-7; the D gene is possibly TRBD1 (7 bases). The CDR3 contains 18 residues. Trimming left V 5 bases short and J 2 bases short, with 25 bases between. Germline assignment: CDR1 LNHNV and CDR2 YYDKDF (reference sequence).